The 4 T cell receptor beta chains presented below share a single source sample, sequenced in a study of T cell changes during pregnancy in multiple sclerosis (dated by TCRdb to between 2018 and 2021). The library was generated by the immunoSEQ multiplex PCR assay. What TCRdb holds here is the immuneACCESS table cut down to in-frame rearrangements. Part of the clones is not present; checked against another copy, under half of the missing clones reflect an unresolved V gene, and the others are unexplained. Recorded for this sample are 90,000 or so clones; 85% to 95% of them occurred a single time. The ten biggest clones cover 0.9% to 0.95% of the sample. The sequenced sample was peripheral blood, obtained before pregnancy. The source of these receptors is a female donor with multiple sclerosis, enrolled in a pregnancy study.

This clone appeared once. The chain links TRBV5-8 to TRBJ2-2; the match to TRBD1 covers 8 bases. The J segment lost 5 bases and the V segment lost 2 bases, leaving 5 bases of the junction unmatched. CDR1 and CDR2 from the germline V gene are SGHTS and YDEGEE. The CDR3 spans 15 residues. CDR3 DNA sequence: TGTGCCAGCAGCTTTCGGACAGGGTTGACCGGGGAGCTGTTTTTT. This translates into CASSFRTGLTGELFF. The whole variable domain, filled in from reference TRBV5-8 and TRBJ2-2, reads EAGVTQSPTHLIKTRGQQATLRCSPISGHTSVYWYQQALGLGLQFLLWYDEGEERNRGNFPPRFSGRQFPNYSSELNVNALELEDSALYLCASSFRTGLTGELFFGEGSRLTVL.

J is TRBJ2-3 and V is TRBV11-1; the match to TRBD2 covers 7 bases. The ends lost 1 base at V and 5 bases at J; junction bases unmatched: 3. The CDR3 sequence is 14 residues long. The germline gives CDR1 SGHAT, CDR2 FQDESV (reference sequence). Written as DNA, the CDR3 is TGTGCCAGCAGCTTAGGACTAGCAGGAGATACGCAGTATTTT. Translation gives CASSLGLAGDTQYF.

CDR3 nucleotide sequence: TGTGCCAGCAGTGGCTGGACAGGGAAATCTGAAGCTTTCTTT. This encodes CASSGWTGKSEAFF. J is TRBJ1-1 and V is TRBV25-1; TRBD1 matches at 8 bases. Trimming at V came to 4 bases and at J to 6 bases, leaving 7 bases not matched to a gene. Looked up from germline, CDR1 is MGHDK and CDR2 is SYGVNS. The CDR3 has 14 amino acids.

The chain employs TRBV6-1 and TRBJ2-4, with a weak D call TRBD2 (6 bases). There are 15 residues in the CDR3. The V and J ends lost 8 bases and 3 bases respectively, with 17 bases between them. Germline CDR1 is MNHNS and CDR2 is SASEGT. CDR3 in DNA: TGTGCCAGCTATTCTGCGGACGGGGGCAAAAACATTCAGTACTTC. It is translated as CASYSADGGKNIQYF.